This entry is about one T cell receptor (beta chain). This specimen belongs to a study of T cell changes during pregnancy in multiple sclerosis. Only in-frame clones appear in the TCRdb table, and some are missing; sequencing was by immunoSEQ multiplex PCR. The sample holds about 85,000 clones, roughly 92% seen once. The specimen was peripheral blood, collected in the first trimester of pregnancy. The sequence was collected from a female donor with multiple sclerosis, enrolled in a pregnancy study.

CDR3 protein: CASSPLQAQAFF. The CDR3 nucleotides are TGTGCCAGCTCACCCTTGCAGGCCCAAGCTTTCTTT. The chain employs TRBV18 and TRBJ1-1; no firm D call. The CDR3 covers 12 residues. Germline CDR1 and CDR2: KGHSH and LQKENI. V was cut by 3 bases and J by 9 bases, with 11 bases left in between. The variable domain in full, completed from reference TRBV18 and TRBJ1-1, reads NAGVMQNPRHLVRRRGQEARLRCSPMKGHSHVYWYRQLPEEGLKFMVYLQKENIIDESGMPKERFSAEFPKEGPSILRIQQVVRGDSAAYFCASSPLQAQAFFGQGTRLTVV.